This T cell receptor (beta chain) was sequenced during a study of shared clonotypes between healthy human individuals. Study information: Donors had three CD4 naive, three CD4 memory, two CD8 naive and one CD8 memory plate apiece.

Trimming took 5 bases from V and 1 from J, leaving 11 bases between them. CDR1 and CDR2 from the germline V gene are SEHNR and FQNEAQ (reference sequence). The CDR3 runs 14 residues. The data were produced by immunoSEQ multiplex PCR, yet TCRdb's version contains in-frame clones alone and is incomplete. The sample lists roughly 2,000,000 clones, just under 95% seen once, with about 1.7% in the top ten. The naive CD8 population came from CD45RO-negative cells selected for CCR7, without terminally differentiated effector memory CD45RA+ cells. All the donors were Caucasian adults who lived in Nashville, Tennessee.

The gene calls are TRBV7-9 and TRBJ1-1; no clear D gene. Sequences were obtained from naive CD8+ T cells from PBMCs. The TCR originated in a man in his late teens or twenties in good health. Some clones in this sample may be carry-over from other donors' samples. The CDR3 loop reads CASSPPAANTEAFF. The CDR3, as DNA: TGTGCCAGCAGCCCCCCTGCGGCGAACACTGAAGCTTTCTTT.